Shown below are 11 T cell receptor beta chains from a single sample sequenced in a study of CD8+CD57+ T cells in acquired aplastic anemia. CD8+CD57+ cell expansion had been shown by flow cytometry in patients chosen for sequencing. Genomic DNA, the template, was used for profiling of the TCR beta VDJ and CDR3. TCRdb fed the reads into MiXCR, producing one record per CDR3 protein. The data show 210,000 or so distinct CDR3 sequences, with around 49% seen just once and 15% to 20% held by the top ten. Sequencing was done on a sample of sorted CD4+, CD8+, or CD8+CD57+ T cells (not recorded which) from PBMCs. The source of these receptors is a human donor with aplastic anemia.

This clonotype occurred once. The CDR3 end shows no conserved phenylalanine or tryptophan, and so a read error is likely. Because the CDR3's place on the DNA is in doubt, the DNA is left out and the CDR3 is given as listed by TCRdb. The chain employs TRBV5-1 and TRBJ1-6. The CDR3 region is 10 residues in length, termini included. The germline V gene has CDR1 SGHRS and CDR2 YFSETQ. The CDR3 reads CASSFQGSNY.

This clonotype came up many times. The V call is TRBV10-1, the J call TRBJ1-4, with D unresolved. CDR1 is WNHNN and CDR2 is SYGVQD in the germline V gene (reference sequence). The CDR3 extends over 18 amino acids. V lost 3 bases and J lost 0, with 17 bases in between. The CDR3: CASSEVARTIPTNEKLFF. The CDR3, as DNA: TGCGCCAGCAGTGAAGTCGCCAGAACGATCCCAACTAATGAAAAACTGTTTTTT.

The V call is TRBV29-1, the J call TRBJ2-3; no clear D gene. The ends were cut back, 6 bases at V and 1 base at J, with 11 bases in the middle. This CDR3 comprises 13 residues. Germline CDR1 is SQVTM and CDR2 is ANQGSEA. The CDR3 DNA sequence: TGCAGCGTAGCCTTAGGCGGCACAGATACGCAGTATTTT. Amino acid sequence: CSVALGGTDTQYF.

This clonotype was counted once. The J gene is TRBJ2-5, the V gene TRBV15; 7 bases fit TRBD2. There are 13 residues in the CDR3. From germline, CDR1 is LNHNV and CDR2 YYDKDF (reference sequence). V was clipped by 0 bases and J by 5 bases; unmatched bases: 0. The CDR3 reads CATSRERGETQYF. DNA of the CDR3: TGTGCCACCAGCAGAGAGCGGGGGGAGACCCAGTACTTC.

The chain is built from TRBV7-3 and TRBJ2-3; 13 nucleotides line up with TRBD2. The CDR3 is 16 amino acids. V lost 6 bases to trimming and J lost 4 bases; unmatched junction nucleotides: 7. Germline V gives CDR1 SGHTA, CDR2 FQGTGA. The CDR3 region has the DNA TGTGCCAGCAGTCGGACTAGCGGGAGTAGCGCAGATACGCAGTATTTT. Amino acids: CASSRTSGSSADTQYF.

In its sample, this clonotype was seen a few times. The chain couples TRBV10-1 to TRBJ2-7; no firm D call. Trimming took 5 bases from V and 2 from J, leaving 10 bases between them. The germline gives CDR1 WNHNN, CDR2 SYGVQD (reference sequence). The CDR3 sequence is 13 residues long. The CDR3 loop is CASSRQPAYEQYF. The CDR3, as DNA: TGCGCCAGCAGTCGGCAGCCAGCCTACGAGCAGTACTTC.

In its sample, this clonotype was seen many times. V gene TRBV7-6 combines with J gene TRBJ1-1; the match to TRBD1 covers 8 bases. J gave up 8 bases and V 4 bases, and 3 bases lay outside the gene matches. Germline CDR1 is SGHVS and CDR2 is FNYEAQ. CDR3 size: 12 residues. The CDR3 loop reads CASSSRTGEAFF. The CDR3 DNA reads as TGTGCCAGCAGCTCTCGGACAGGGGAAGCTTTCTTT.

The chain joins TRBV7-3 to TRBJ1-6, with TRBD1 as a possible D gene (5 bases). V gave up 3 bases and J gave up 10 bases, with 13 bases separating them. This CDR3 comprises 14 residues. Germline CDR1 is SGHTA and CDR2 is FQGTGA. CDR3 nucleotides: TGTGCCAGCAGCTTCGGGGGGGTTACGTCACCCCTCCACTTT. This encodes CASSFGGVTSPLHF.

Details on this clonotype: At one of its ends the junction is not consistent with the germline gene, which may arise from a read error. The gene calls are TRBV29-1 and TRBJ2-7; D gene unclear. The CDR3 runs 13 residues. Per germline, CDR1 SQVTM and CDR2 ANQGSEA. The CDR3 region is CSVEIGFNYEQHF. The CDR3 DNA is TGCAGCGTTGAAATAGGATTCAACTACGAGCAGCACTTC.

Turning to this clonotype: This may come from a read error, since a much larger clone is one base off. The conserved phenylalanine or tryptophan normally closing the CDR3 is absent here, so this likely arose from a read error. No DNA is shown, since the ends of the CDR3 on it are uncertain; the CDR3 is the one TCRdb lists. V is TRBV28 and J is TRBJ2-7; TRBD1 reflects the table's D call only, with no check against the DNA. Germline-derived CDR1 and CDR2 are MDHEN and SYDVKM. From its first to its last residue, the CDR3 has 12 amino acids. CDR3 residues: CASTVGQGELYL.

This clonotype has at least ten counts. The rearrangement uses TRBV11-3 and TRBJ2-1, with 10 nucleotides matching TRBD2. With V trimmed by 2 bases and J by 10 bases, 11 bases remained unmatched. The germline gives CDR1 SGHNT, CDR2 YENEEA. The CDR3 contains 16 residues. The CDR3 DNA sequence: TGTGCCAGCAGCTTAAGGGCTAGCGGGAGTACCGAGGAGCAGTTCTTC. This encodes CASSLRASGSTEEQFF.